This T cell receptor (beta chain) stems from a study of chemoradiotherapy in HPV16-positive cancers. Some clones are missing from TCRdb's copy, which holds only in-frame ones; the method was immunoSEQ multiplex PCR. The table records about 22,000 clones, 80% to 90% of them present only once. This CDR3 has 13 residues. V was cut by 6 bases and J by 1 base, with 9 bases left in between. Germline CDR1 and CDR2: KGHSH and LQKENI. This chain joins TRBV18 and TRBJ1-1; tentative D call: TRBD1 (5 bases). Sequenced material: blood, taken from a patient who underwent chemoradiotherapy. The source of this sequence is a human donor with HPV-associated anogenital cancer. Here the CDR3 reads CASSSTGNTEAFF. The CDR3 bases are TGTGCCAGCTCCTCTACAGGGAACACTGAAGCTTTCTTT.